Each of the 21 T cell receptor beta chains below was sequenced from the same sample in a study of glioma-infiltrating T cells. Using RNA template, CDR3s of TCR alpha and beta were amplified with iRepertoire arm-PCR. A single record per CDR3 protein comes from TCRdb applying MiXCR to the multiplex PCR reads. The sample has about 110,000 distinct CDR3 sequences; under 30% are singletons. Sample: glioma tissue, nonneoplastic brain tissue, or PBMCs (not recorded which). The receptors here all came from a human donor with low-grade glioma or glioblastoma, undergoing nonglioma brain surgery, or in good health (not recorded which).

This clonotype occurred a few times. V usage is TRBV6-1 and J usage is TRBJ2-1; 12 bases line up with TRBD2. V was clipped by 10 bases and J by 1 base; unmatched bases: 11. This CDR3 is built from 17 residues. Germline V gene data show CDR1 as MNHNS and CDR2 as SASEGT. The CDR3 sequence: CATHLAGGPRSYNEQFF. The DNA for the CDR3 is TGTGCCACCCATCTAGCGGGAGGGCCAAGATCCTACAATGAGCAGTTCTTC.

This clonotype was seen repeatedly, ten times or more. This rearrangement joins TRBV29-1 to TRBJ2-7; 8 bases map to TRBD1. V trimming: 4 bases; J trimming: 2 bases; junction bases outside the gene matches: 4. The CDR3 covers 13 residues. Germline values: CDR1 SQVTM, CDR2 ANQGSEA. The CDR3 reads CSVVQGATYEQYF. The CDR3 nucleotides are TGCAGCGTTGTCCAGGGGGCGACCTACGAGCAGTACTTC.

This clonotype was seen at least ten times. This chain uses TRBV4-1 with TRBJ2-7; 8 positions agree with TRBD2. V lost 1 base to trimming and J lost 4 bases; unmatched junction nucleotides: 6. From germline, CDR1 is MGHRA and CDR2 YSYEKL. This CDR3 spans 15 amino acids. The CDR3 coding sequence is TGCGCCAGCAGCCAAGGTCCCGGGAGGGGGTACGAGCAGTACTTC. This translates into CASSQGPGRGYEQYF.

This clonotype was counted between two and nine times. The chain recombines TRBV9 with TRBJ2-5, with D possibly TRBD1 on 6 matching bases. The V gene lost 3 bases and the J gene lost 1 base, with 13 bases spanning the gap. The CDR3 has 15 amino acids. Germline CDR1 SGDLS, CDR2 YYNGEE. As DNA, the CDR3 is TGTGCCAGCAGCGATGAACTAGGGGGCCAAGAGACCCAGTACTTC. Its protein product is CASSDELGGQETQYF.

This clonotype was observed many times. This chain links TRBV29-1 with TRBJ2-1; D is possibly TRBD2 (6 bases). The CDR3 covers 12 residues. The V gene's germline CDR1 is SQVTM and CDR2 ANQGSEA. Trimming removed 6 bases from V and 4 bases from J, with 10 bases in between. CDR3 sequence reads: CSVTREYNEQFF. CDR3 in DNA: TGCAGCGTCACCCGGGAGTACAATGAGCAGTTCTTC.

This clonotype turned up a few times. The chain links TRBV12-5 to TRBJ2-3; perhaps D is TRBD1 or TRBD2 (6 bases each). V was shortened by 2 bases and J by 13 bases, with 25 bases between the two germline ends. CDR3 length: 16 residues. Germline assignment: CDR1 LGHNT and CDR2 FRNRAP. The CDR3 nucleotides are TGTGCTAGTGGTTTGCCCGGGGGCCAGCGGACCGCTGTAAAGTATTTT. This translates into CASGLPGGQRTAVKYF.

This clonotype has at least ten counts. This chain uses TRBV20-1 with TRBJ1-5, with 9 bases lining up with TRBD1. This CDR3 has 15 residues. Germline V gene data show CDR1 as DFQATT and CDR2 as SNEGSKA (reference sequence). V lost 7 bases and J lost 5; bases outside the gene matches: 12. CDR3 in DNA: TGCAGTGTCGGGTCCGGGACAGGGAGAGATCAGCCCCAGCATTTT. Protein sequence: CSVGSGTGRDQPQHF.

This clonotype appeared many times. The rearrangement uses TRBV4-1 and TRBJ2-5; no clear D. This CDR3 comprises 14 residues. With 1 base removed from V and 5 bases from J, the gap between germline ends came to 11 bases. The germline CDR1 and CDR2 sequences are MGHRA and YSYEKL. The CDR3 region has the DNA TGCGCCAGCAGCCAAGTTTCCGTGTTTGAGACCCAGTACTTC. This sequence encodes CASSQVSVFETQYF.

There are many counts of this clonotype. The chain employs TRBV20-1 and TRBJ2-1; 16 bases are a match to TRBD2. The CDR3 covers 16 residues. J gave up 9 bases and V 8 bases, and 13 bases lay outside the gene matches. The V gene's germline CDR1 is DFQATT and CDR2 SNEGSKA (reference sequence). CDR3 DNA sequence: TGCAGTACCTCCGGGACTAGCGGGAGGGGGCCAGGTGAGCAGTTCTTC. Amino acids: CSTSGTSGRGPGEQFF.

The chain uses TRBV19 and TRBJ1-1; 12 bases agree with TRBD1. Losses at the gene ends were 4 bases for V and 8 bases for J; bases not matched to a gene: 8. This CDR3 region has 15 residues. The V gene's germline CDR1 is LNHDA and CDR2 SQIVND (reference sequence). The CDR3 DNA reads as TGTGCCAGTAGTACTCTGGGACAGGGGGCCATAGAAGCTTTCTTT. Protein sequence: CASSTLGQGAIEAFF.

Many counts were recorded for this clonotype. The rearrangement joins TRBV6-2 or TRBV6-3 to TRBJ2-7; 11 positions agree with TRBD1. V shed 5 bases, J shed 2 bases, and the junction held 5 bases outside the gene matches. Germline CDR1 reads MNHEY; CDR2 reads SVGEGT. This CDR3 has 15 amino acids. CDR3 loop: CASSRGQGATYEQYF. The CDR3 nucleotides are TGTGCCAGCAGTCGCGGACAGGGGGCTACCTACGAGCAGTACTTC.

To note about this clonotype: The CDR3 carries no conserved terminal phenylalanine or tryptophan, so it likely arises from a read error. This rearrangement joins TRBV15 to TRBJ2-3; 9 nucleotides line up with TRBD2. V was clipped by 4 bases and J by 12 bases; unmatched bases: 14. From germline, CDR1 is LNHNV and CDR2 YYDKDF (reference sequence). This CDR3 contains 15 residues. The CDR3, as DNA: TGTGCCACCAGCAATAGCGGGAGACTGAGGGATATACAGTATCTT. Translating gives CATSNSGRLRDIQYL.

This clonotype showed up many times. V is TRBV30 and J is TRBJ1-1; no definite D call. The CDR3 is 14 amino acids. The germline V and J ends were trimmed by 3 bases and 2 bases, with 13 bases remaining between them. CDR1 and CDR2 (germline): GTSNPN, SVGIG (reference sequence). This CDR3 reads CAWRGKGINTEAFF. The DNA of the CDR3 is TGTGCCTGGAGAGGAAAAGGAATAAACACTGAAGCTTTCTTT.

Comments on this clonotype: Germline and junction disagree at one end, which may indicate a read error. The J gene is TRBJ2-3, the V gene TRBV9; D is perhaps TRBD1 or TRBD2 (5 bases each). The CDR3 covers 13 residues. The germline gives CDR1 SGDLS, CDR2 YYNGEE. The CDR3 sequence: CAGSPGTTDTQYF. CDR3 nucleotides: TGTGCCGGCAGTCCAGGGACCACAGATACGCAGTATTTT.

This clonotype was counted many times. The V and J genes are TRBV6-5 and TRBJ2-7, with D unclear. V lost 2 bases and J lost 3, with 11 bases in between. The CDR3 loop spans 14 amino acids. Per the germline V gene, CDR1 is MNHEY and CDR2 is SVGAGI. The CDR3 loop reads CASSYRAAIYEQYF. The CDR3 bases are TGTGCCAGCAGTTACCGGGCGGCAATCTACGAGCAGTACTTC.

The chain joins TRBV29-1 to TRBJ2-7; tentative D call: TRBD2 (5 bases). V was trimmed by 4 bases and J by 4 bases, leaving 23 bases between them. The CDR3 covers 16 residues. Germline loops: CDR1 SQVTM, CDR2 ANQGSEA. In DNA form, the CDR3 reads TGCAGCGTTGGGCCTTCTGAGGCTACCGGGGAGTACGAGCAGTACTTC. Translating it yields CSVGPSEATGEYEQYF.

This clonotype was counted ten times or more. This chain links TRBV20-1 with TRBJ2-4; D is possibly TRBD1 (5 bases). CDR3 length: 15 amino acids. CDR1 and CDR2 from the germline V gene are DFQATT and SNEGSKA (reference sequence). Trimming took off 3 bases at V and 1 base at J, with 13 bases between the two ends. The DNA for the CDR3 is TGCAGTGCTAGTGCTTCAGGGTTGGCCAAAAACATTCAGTACTTC. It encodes CSASASGLAKNIQYF.

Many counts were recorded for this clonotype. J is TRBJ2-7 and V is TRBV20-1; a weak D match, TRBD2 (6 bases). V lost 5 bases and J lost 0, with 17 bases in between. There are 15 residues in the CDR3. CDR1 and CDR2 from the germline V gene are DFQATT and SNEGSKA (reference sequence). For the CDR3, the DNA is TGCAGTGCTCCCCAGGGCGGGACGAGCTCCTACGAGCAGTACTTC. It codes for CSAPQGGTSSYEQYF.

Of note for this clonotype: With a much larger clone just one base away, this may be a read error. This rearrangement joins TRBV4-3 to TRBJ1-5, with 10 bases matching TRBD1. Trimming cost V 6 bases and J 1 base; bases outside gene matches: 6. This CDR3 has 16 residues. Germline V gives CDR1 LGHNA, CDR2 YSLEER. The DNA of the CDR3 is TGCGCCAGCAGACGAGACAGGGGGCGAAGCAATCAGCCCCAGCATTTT. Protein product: CASRRDRGRSNQPQHF.

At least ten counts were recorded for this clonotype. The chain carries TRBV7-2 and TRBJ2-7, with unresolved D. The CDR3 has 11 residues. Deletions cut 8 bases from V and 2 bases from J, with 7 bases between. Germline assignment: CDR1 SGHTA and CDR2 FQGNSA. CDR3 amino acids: CASGTTYEQYF. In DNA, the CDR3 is TGTGCCAGCGGTACCACCTACGAGCAGTACTTC.

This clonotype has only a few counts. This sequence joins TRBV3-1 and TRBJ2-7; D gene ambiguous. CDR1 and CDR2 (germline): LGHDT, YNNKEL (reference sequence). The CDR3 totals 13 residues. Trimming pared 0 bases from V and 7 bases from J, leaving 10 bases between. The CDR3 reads CASSQDYRREQYF. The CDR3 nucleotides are TGTGCCAGCAGCCAAGATTATCGCAGAGAGCAGTACTTC.